This T cell receptor (beta chain) was sequenced in a study of blood T cell repertoires in COVID-19. Overall study context: Sources were T cells, B-cell-depleted T cells, or PBMCs; the material itself was cDNA or gDNA.

Authors' methods: Amplifying reference gene primers gave estimates of nucleated cell counts. TCRdb's copy holds only in-frame clones and misses some; the assay was immunoSEQ multiplex PCR. V, J and clone size were drawn from that table, and D and trimming were deduced from the DNA. The profile shows about 200,000 clones, 80% of them singletons. Living in about 25 US areas, the participants were between about 18 and 100 years of age. This CDR3 has 15 amino acids. Germline CDR1 and CDR2: SGHTA and FQGTGA. V was pared by 1 base and J by 6 bases, with 7 bases of the junction left unmatched. This sequence originates from a woman between 40 and 50 years old with acute COVID-19. Sequencing input: PBMCs or T cells enriched from blood (not recorded which). V gene TRBV7-3 combines with J gene TRBJ2-7; 9 bases align to TRBD1. CDR3 coding DNA: TGTGCCAGCAGCTTAATTAGTGGGACAGGGTCCGAGCAGTACTTC. It encodes CASSLISGTGSEQYF.